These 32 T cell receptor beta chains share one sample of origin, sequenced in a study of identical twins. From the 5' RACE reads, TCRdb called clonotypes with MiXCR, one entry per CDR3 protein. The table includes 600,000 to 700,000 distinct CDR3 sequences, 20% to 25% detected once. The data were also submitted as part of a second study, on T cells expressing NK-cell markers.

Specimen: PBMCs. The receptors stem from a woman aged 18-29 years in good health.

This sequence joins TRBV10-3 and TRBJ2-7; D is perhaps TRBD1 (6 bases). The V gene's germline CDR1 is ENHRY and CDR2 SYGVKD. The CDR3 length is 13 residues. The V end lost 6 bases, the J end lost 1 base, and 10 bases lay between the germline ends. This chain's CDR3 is CAIRRQVSYEQYF. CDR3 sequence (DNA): TGTGCCATCAGAAGACAGGTATCCTACGAGCAGTACTTC.

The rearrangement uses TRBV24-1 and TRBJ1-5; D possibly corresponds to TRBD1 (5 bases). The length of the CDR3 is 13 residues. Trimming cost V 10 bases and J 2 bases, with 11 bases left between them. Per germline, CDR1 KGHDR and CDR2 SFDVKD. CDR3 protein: CATSKGGNQPQHF. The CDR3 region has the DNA TGTGCCACATCAAAAGGGGGCAATCAGCCCCAGCATTTT.

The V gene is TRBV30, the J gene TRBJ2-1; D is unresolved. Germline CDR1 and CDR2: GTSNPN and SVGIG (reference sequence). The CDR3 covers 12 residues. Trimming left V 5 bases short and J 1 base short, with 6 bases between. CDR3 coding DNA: TGTGCCTGGGTGGGGTCCTACAATGAGCAGTTCTTC. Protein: CAWVGSYNEQFF.

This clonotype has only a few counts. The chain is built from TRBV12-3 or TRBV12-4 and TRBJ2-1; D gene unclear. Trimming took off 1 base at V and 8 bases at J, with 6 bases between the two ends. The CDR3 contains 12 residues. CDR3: CASSLVFHEQFF. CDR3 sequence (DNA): TGTGCCAGCAGTTTAGTTTTCCATGAGCAGTTCTTC.

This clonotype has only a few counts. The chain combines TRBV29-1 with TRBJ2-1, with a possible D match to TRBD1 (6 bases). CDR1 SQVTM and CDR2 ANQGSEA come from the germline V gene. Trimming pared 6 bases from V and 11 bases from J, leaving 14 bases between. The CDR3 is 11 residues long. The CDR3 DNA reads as TGCAGCGTGGGAATAGGGGACAAGCAGTTCTTC. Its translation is CSVGIGDKQFF.

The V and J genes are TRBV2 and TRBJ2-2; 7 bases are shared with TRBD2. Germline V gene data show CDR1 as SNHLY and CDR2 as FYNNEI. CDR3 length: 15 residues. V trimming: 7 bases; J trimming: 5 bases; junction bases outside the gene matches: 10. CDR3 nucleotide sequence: TGTGCCAGCAAGACCCGCGGGGGAGAGACCGGGGAGCTGTTTTTT. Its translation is CASKTRGGETGELFF. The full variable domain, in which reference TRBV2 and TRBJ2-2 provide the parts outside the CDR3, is EPEVTQTPSHQVTQMGQEVILRCVPISNHLYFYWYRQILGQKVEFLVSFYNNEISEKSEIFDDQFSVERPDGSNFTLKIRSTKLEDSAMYFCASKTRGGETGELFFGEGSRLTVL.

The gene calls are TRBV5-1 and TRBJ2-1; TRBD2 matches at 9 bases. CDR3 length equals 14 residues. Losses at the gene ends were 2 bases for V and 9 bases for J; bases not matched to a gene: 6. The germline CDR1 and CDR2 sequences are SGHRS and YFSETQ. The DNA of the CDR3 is TGCGCCAGCAGCTTCACTAGCGGGTTAGGTGAGCAGTTCTTC. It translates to CASSFTSGLGEQFF.

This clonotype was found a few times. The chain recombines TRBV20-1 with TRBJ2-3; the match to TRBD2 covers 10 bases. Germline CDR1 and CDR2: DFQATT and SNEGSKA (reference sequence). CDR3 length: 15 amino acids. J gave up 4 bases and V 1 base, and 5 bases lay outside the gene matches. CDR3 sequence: CSARGSGGAADTQYF. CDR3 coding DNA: TGCAGTGCTAGAGGAAGCGGGGGGGCTGCAGATACGCAGTATTTT.

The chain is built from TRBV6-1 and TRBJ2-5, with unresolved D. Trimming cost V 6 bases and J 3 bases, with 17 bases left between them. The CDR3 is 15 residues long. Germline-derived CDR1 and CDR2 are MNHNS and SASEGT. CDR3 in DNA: TGTGCCAGCAGAACCGAATTTAGCCTTAAAGAGACCCAGTACTTC. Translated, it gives CASRTEFSLKETQYF.

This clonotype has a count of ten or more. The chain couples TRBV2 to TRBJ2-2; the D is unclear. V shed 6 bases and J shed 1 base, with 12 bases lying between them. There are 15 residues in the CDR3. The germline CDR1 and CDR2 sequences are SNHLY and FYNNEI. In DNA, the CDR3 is TGTGCCAGCAGACAATTCGACCTGAACACCGGGGAGCTGTTTTTT. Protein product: CASRQFDLNTGELFF.

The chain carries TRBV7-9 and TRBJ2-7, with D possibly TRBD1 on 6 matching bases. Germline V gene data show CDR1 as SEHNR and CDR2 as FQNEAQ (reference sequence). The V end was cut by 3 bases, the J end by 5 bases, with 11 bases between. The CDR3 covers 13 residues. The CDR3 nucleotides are TGTGCCAGCAGCTTTGCAGGGGCCCACGAGCAGTACTTC. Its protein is CASSFAGAHEQYF.

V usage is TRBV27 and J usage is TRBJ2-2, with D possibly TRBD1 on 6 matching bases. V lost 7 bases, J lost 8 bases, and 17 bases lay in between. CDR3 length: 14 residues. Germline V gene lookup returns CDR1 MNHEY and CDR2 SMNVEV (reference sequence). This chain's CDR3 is CASTRSGVPGELFF. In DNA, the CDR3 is TGTGCCAGCACCAGGTCAGGGGTACCGGGGGAGCTGTTTTTT.

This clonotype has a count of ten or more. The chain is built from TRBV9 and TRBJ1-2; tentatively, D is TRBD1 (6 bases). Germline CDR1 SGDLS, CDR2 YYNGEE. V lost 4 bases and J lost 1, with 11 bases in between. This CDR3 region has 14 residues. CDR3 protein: CASSRTDINYGYTF. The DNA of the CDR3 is TGTGCCAGCAGCCGGACAGATATTAACTATGGCTACACCTTC.

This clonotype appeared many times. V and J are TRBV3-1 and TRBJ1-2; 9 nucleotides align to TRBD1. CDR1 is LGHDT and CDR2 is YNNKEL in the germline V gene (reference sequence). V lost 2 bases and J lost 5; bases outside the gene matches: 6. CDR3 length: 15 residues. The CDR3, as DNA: TGTGCCAGCAGCCAACGCGGGACAGGGTGGTATGGCTACACCTTC. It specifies CASSQRGTGWYGYTF. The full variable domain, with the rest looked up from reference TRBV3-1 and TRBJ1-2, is DTAVSQTPKYLVTQMGNDKSIKCEQNLGHDTMYWYKQDSKKFLKIMFSYNNKELIINETVPNRFSPKSPDKAHLNLHINSLELGDSAVYFCASSQRGTGWYGYTFGSGTRLTVV.

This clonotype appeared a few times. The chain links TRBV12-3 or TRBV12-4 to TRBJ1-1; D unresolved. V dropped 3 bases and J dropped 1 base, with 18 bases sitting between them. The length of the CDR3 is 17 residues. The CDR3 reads CASSFGGRGMTNTEAFF. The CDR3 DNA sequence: TGTGCCAGCAGTTTTGGTGGGAGAGGGATGACGAACACTGAAGCTTTCTTT.

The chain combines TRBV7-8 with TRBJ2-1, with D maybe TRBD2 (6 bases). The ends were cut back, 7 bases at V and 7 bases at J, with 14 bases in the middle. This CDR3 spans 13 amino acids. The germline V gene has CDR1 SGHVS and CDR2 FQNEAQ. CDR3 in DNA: TGTGCCAGCATCCCGGGAGCTCTAAATGAGCAGTTCTTC. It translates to CASIPGALNEQFF.

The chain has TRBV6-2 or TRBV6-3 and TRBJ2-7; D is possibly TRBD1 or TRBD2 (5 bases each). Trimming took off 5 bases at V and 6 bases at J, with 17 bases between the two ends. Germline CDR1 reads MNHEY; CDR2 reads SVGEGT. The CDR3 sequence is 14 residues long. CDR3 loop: CASSHPGRGFEQYF. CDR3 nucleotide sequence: TGTGCCAGCAGTCATCCGGGACGCGGTTTCGAGCAGTACTTC.

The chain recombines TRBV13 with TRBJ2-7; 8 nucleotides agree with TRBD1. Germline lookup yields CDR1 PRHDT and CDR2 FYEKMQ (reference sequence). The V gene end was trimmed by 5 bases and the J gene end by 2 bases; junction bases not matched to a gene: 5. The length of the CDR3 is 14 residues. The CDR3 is CASSVQGVTYEQYF. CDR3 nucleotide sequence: TGTGCCAGCAGCGTACAGGGGGTTACCTACGAGCAGTACTTC.

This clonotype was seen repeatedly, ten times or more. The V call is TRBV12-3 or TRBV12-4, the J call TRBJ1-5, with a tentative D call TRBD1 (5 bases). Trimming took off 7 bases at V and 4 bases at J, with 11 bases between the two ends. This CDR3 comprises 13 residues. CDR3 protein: CASMRDENQPQHF. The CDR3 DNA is TGTGCCAGCATGCGGGACGAGAATCAGCCCCAGCATTTT.

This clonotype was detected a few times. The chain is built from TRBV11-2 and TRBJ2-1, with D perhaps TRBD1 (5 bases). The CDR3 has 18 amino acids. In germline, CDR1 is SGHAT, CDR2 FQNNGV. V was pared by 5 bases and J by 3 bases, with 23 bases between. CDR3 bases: TGTGCCAGCAGCCCCCCCGTTTTAGCCAGGGTAGACTACAATGAGCAGTTCTTC. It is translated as CASSPPVLARVDYNEQFF.

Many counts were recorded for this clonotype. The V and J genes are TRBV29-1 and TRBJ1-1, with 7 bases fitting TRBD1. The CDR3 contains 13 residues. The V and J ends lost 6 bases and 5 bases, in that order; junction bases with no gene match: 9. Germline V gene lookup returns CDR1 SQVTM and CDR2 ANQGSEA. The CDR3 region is CSVANRGGTEAFF. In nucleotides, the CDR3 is TGCAGCGTCGCAAACAGGGGTGGGACTGAAGCTTTCTTT.

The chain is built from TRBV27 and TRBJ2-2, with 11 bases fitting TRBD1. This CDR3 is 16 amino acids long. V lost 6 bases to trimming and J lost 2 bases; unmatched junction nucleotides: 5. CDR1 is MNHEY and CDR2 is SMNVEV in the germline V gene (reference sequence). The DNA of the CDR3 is TGTGCCAGCAGGGCCGGGACAGGGGGAAACACCGGGGAGCTGTTTTTT. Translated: CASRAGTGGNTGELFF.

Here the CDR3 reads CAISDPSASTDTQYF. Written as DNA, the CDR3 is TGTGCCATCAGTGACCCTAGCGCGAGCACAGATACGCAGTATTTT. This chain links TRBV10-3 with TRBJ2-3; the D gene is possibly TRBD2 (6 bases). The CDR3 is 15 residues long. The V gene's germline CDR1 is ENHRY and CDR2 SYGVKD. The ends were cut back, 3 bases at V and 0 bases at J, with 10 bases in the middle.

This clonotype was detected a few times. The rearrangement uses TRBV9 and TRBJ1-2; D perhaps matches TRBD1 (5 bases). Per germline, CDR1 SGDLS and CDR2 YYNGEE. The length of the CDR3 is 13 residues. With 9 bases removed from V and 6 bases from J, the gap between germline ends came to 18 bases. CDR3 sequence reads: CANLNAGTNGYTF. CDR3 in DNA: TGTGCCAACCTTAACGCGGGGACGAATGGCTACACCTTC.

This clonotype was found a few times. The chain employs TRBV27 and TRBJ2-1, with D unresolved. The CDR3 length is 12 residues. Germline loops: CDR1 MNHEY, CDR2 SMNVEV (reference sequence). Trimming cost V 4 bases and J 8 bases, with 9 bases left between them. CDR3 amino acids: CASSSDEDEQFF. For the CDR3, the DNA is TGTGCCAGCAGTTCCGACGAGGATGAGCAGTTCTTC.

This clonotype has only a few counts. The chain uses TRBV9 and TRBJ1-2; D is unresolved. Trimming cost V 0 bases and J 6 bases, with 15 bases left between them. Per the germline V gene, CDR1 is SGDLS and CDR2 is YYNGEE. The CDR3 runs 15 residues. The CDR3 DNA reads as TGTGCCAGCAGCGTAGATGGGTTTCGGTCGGATGGCTACACCTTC. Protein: CASSVDGFRSDGYTF. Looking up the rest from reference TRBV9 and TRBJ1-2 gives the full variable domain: DSGVTQTPKHLITATGQRVTLRCSPRSGDLSVYWYQQSLDQGLQFLIQYYNGEERAKGNILERFSAQQFPDLHSELNLSSLELGDSALYFCASSVDGFRSDGYTFGSGTRLTVV.

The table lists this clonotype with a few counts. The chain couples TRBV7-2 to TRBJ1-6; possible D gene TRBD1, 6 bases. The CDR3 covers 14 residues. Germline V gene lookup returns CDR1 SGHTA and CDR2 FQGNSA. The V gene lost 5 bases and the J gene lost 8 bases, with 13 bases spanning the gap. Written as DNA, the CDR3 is TGTGCCAGCAGCCAAAAGTACAGGGATTCACCCCTCCACTTT. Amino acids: CASSQKYRDSPLHF.

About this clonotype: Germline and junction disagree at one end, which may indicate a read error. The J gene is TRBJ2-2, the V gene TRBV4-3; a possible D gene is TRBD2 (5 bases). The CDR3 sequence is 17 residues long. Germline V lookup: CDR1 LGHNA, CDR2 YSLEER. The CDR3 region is CPSSQRSGQRSTGELFF. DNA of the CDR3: TGCCCCAGCAGCCAGCGTAGTGGGCAGCGGTCCACCGGGGAGCTGTTTTTT.

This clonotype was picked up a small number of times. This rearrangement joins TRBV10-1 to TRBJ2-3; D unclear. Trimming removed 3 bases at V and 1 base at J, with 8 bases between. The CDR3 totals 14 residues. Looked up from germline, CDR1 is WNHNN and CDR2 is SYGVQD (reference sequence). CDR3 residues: CASSEGLGTDTQYF. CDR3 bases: TGCGCCAGCAGTGAAGGGCTGGGCACAGATACGCAGTATTTT.

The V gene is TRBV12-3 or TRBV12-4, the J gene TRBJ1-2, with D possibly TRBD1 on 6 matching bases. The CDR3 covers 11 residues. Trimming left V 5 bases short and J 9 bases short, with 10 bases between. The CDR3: CASSHRDSYTF. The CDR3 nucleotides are TGTGCCAGCAGTCACAGGGACAGCTACACCTTC.

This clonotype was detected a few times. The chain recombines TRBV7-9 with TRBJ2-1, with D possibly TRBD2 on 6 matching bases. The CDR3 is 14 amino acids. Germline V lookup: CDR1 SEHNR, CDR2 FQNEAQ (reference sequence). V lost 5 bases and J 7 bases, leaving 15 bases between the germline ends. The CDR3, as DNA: TGTGCCAGCAGCACTCTAGGGACTTCTAATGAGCAGTTCTTC. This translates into CASSTLGTSNEQFF.

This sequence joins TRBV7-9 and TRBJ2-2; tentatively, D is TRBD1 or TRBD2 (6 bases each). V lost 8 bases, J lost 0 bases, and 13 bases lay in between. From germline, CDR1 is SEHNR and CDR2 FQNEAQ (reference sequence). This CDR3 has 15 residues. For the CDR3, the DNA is TGTGCCAGCCCTGAGGGGGGATCGAACACCGGGGAGCTGTTTTTT. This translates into CASPEGGSNTGELFF.